This is a list of T cell receptor beta chains from one sample in a study of blood T cell repertoires in COVID-19. Assay: immunoSEQ multiplex PCR; the TCRdb copy retains only in-frame clones and omits some. This sample has about 160,000 clones; about 93% occur once, and the top ten carry roughly 4.8%. What was sequenced was peripheral blood. Source of these receptors: a woman aged 45 to 65 with acute or convalescent COVID-19. CDR3s include the opening cysteine and the closing phenylalanine or tryptophan. D genes are given only for firm matches. A clone size is listed for some rows: how often the clone was seen (once, few, many), or a class if it is expanded.

clone_size,v_call,j_call,d_call,cdr3_aa,cdr3_nt
NA,TRBV2,TRBJ1-2,NA,CASSGDSNYGYTF,TGTGCCAGCAGTGGCGACAGCAACTATGGCTACACCTTC
NA,TRBV2,TRBJ2-2,TRBD2,CASSEAIVSGRFGELFF,TGTGCCAGCAGTGAAGCGATAGTTAGCGGGAGGTTCGGGGAGCTGTTTTTT
NA,TRBV3-1/TRBV3-2,TRBJ2-5,NA,CASSQDTGWGETQYF,TGTGCCAGCAGCCAAGATACAGGGTGGGGAGAGACCCAGTACTTC
NA,TRBV7-9,TRBJ1-4,NA,CASSRTGTANEKLFF,TGTGCCAGCAGCCGAACAGGGACGGCTAATGAAAAACTGTTTTTT
NA,TRBV27,TRBJ1-3,NA,CASSLEVYSFSGNTIYF,TGTGCCAGCAGTTTAGAGGTCTACTCTTTCTCTGGAAACACCATATATTTT
NA,TRBV6-2/TRBV6-3,TRBJ1-2,TRBD1,CASSYTGQRYGYTF,TGTGCCAGCAGTTACACGGGACAGAGATATGGCTACACCTTC
few,TRBV7-2,TRBJ2-6,NA,CASSLNYGANVLTF,TGTGCCAGCAGCTTAAATTATGGGGCCAACGTCCTGACTTTC
once,TRBV11-2,TRBJ1-3,TRBD1,CASSPWTGGLVLSGNTIYF,TGTGCCAGCAGCCCTTGGACAGGGGGCCTCGTACTCTCTGGAAACACCATATATTTT
once,TRBV7-3,TRBJ2-1,NA,CASSLERGNEQFF,TGTGCCAGCAGCCTGGAGAGGGGGAATGAGCAGTTCTTC
NA,TRBV19,TRBJ1-6,TRBD1,CASSRDRDNSPLHF,TGTGCCAGTAGTAGAGACAGGGATAATTCACCCCTCCACTTT
NA,TRBV3-1/TRBV3-2,TRBJ1-1,NA,CASSQGSGEKTEAFF,TGTGCCAGCAGCCAAGGTTCAGGGGAAAAAACTGAAGCTTTCTTT
NA,TRBV28,TRBJ1-2,NA,CASRGSEVYTF,TGTGCCAGCAGGGGGTCGGAGGTCTACACCTTC
NA,TRBV12-5,TRBJ2-2,NA,CASGKRTATGELFF,TGTGCTAGTGGTAAACGGACAGCCACCGGGGAGCTGTTTTTT